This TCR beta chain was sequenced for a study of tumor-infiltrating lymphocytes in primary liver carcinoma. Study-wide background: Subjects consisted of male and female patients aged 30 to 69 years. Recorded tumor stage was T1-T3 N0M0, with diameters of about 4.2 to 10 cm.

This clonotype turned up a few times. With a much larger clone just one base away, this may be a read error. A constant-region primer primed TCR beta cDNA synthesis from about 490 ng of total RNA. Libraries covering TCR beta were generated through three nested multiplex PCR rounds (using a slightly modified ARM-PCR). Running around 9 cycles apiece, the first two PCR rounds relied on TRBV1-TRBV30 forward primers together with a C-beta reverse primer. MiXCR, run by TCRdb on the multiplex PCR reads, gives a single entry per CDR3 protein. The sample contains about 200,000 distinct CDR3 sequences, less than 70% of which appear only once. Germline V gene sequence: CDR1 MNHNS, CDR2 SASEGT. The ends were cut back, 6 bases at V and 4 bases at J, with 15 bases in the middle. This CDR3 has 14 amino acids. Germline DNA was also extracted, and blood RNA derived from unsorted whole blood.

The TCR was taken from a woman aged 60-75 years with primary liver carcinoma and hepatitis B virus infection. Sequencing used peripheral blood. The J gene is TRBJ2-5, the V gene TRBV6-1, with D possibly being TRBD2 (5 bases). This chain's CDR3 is CASRRTSRGETQYF. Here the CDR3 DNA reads TGTGCCAGCAGACGAACCTCACGGGGAGAGACCCAGTACTTC.